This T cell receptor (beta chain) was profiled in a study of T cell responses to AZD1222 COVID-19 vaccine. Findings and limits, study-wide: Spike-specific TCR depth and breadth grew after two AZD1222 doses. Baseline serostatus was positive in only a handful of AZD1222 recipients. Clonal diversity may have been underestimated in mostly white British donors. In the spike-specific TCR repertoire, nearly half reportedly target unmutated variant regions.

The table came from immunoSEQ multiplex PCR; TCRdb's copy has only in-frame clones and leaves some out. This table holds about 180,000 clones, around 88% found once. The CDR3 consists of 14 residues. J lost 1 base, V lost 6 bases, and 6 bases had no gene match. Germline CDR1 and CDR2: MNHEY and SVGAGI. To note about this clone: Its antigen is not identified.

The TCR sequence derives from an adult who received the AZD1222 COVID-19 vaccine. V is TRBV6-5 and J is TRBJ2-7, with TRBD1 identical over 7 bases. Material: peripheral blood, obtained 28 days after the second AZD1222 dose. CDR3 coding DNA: TGTGCCAGCAGGGGACAGTTATTATCCTACGAGCAGTACTTC. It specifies CASRGQLLSYEQYF.